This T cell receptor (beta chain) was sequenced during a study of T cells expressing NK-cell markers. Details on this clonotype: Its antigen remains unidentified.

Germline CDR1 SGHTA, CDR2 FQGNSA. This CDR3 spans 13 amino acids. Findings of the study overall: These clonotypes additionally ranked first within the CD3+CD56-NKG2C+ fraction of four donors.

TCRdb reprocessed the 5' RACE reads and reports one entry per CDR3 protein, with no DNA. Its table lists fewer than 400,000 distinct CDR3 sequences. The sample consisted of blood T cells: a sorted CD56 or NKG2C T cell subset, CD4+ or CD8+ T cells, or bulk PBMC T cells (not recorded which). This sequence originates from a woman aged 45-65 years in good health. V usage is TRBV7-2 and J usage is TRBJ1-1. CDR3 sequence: CASSSGWDTEAFF.